This T cell receptor beta chain is from a study of identical twins. Broader study findings: Analyses of zero insertions could, in part, be confounded by invariant MAIT and iNKT cells.

The CDR3 spans 12 residues. Losses at the gene ends were 5 bases for V and 9 bases for J; bases not matched to a gene: 6. TCRdb itself ran the 5' RACE reads through MiXCR, one entry per CDR3 protein. Of about 700,000 distinct CDR3 sequences listed, roughly 6.2% were seen once; the top ten hold approximately 1.6%. With regard to this clonotype: Antigen unknown.

This clonotype originated in a man aged 18 to 30 in good health. The source material was naive T cells sorted from blood. The gene calls are TRBV12-3 or TRBV12-4 and TRBJ2-7; 8 bases are shared with TRBD2. The CDR3 DNA reads TGTGCCAGCAGTCCGGGACTAGTGGTGCAGTACTTC. Translation: CASSPGLVVQYF.